This entry is about one T cell receptor (beta chain). The sample is drawn from a study of OX40 agonist ivuxolimab in advanced cancers. Background on the study: Three patients, one with hepatocellular carcinoma and two with cutaneous melanoma, responded partially.

Profiled with immunoSEQ multiplex PCR; TCRdb holds only in-frame clones, not every one. The sample holds roughly 38,000 clones, around 80% seen once. Trimming removed 0 bases from V and 2 bases from J, with 8 bases in between. The CDR3 totals 14 residues. Per the germline V gene, CDR1 is SGHTA and CDR2 is FQGTGA. Patients with autoimmune history or systemic immunosuppression were excluded. The sequenced sample was CD4+ or CD8+ T cells sorted from blood, obtained in a trial of the OX40 agonist ivuxolimab. This sequence was found in an adult with an advanced solid tumor such as melanoma, head and neck, liver or kidney cancer. J is TRBJ2-7 and V is TRBV7-3; unclear D gene. The CDR3 is CASSLTPTPYEQYF. The CDR3 DNA reads as TGTGCCAGCAGCTTAACGCCCACCCCCTACGAGCAGTACTTC.